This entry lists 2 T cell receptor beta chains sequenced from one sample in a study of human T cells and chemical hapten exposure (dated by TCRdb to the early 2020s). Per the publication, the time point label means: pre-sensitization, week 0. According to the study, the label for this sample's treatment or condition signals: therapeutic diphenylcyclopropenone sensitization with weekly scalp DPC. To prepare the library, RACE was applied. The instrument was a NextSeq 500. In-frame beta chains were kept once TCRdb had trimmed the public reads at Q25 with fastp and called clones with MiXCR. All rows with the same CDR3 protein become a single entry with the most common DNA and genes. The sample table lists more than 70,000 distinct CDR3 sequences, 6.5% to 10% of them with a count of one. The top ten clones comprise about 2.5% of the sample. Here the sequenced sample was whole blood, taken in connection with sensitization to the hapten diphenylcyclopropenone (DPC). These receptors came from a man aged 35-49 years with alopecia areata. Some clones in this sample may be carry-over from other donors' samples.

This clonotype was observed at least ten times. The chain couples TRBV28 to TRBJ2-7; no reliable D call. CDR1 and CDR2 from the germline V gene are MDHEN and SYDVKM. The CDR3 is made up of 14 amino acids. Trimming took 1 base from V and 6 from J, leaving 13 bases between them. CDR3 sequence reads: CASSLLGAISEQYV. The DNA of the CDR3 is TGTGCCAGCAGTTTATTGGGTGCCATCTCCGAGCAGTACGTC.

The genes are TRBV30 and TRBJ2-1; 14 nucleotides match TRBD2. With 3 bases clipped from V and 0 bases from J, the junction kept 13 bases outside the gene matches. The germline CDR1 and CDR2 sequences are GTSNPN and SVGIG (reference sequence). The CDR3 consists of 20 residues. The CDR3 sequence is CAWSALGLAGETSSYNEQFF. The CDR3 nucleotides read TGTGCCTGGAGCGCCCTGGGACTAGCGGGAGAGACGAGCTCCTACAATGAGCAGTTCTTC.